The rows below give T cell receptor beta chains drawn from one sample of a study of identical twins. Using its own MiXCR run on the 5' RACE reads, TCRdb lists one record per CDR3 protein. The repertoire holds 650,000 to 800,000 distinct CDR3 sequences, with roughly 8% as singletons. This same sample was also taken into another study, of yellow fever vaccine responses in identical twins.

Sequenced material: PBMCs. The origin of the receptors is a woman aged 18-29 years in good health. Each CDR3 is given with its conserved first and last residue. Fields, in order: D gene, V gene, clone size, J gene, CDR3 DNA, CDR3 protein. The D gene is left open where the match is weak. Expanded clones get a size class; other rows say once, few or many, or leave the size out.

>.|TRBV28|few|TRBJ1-6
TGTGCCAGCAGTCCCCAGACCAGATCACCCCTCCACTTT
CASSPQTRSPLHF
>.|TRBV5-1|many|TRBJ1-1
TGCGCCAGCAGCCTAGACAGCGCGAACACTGAAGCTTTCTTT
CASSLDSANTEAFF
>.|TRBV24-1|few|TRBJ2-5
TGTGCCACCAGTGATTTCCGACACGTCGGAGGCACAGAGACCCAGTACTTC
CATSDFRHVGGTETQYF
>.|TRBV30|few|TRBJ2-6
TGTGCCTGCTACAGGGCCGGGGCCAACGTCCTGACTTTC
CACYRAGANVLTF
>.|TRBV19|.|TRBJ2-2
TGTGCCAGTAGTATCGGACTGATCACCGGGGAGCTGTTTTTT
CASSIGLITGELFF
>.|TRBV7-9|few|TRBJ2-7
TGTGCCAGCGCTACGGGGGCGGACTACGAGCAGTACTTC
CASATGADYEQYF
>TRBD2|TRBV7-2|many|TRBJ2-7
TGTGCCAGCAGCTTAGGCGGGAGTATCTACGAGCAGTACTTC
CASSLGGSIYEQYF
>.|TRBV7-3|.|TRBJ2-2
TGTGCCAGCAGCTCGAGCCTAAAAACCGGGGAGCTGTTTTTT
CASSSSLKTGELFF
>.|TRBV7-9|.|TRBJ2-2
TGTGCCAGCAGCAAGGAAATCGGGGCCGGGGAGCTGTTTTTT
CASSKEIGAGELFF
>.|TRBV28|many|TRBJ1-5
TGTGCCAGCAGTAAAAAACCACGGTTGGGGAGTCAGCCCCAGCATTTT
CASSKKPRLGSQPQHF
>.|TRBV3-1|few|TRBJ2-7
TGTGCCAGCAGCCACTTGGGGGGCGAGCAGTACTTC
CASSHLGGEQYF
>TRBD1|TRBV4-1|.|TRBJ1-4
TGCGCCAGCAGCTACCCGGAGGGGGCGCAGGAAAAACTGTTTTTT
CASSYPEGAQEKLFF
>.|TRBV7-9|few|TRBJ1-5
TGTGCCAGCAGCTCAGCGGGGACAAATCAGCCCCAGCATTTT
CASSSAGTNQPQHF
>TRBD1|TRBV10-3|.|TRBJ2-7
TGTGCCATCAGTGGTACAGGGGGCTCCTACGAGCAGTACTTC
CAISGTGGSYEQYF
>.|TRBV7-2|few|TRBJ2-1
TGTGCCAGCAGCCTGACGGTTTCAAACAATGAGCAGTTCTTC
CASSLTVSNNEQFF
>.|TRBV7-9|few|TRBJ2-2
TGTGCCAGCAGCTTACCCGGGACTCCGTCCGGGGAGCTGTTTTTT
CASSLPGTPSGELFF
>.|TRBV6-1|many|TRBJ2-7
TGTGCCAGCAGTGAAGCCAGGAGAACCTACGAGCAGTACTTC
CASSEARRTYEQYF
>.|TRBV20-1|few|TRBJ1-1
TGCAGTGCGCTAGAGGGGCGCCAAGCTTTCTTT
CSALEGRQAFF
>TRBD2|TRBV5-1|.|TRBJ2-3
TGCGCCAGCAGCTTGATGGCGGGAGAGACAGATACGCAGTATTTT
CASSLMAGETDTQYF
>.|TRBV20-1|few|TRBJ2-1
TGCAGTGCTAGAGATCTCGACAGAACCCTAAACAATGAGCAGTTCTTC
CSARDLDRTLNNEQFF
>.|TRBV2|few|TRBJ2-7
TGTGCCAGCAGAGGGGAAATCAAGTCCTACGAGCAGTACTTC
CASRGEIKSYEQYF
>TRBD1|TRBV5-1|.|TRBJ1-1
TGCGCCAGCAGCTATCTTCCCGGACAGGGCCTGAAGAGTGACACTGAAGCTTTCTTT
CASSYLPGQGLKSDTEAFF
>.|TRBV3-1|.|TRBJ2-1
TGTGCCAGCAGCCAAGATTTGGGGGGCCGGGGGACGTTCTTC
CASSQDLGGRGTFF
>TRBD2|TRBV6-1|.|TRBJ2-1
TGTGCCACCACGTGGGGGGGGGACAATGAGCAGTTCTTC
CATTWGGDNEQFF
>.|TRBV19|few|TRBJ2-5
TGTGCCAGTTCTACGACTAGGACGGAGACCCAGTACTTC
CASSTTRTETQYF
>TRBD1|TRBV7-9|.|TRBJ2-7
TGTGCCAGCAGTTTCGGACAGGTTTCGTGGGAGCAGTACTTC
CASSFGQVSWEQYF
>TRBD2|TRBV3-1|few|TRBJ2-5
TGTGCCAGCAGCCACAACGGGCGGGAGTCCCAAGAGACCCAGTACTTC
CASSHNGRESQETQYF
>.|TRBV6-1|.|TRBJ1-2
TGTGCCAGCATCCCCGCGGGCCGCACGAACTATGGCTACACCTTC
CASIPAGRTNYGYTF
>.|TRBV19|.|TRBJ1-3
TGTGCCAGTAGCAAGACAGCCGGCTCTGGAAACACCATATATTTT
CASSKTAGSGNTIYF
>.|TRBV6-6|few|TRBJ2-1
TGTGCCAGCAGTAACTCTCGATATGAGCAGTTCTTC
CASSNSRYEQFF
>.|TRBV15|many|TRBJ2-1
TGTGCCACCAGCAGAGCCCCGGCGGGGTTTGGTGAGCAGTTCTTC
CATSRAPAGFGEQFF
>.|TRBV6-1|.|TRBJ2-5
TGTGCCAGCAGTGAATCGACAGAGTACCAAGAGACCCAGTACTTC
CASSESTEYQETQYF
>.|TRBV6-2/TRBV6-3|few|TRBJ2-3
TGTGCCAGCAGCCTGGACCCCTCGCGGCAGTATTTT
CASSLDPSRQYF
>.|TRBV7-8|few|TRBJ1-5
TGTGCCAGCCAGCGTGAAGAACGGAGGAGCAATCAGCCCCAGCATTTT
CASQREERRSNQPQHF
>.|TRBV5-1|many|TRBJ1-5
TGCGCCAGCAGCTCGGACCCTAGCAATCAGCCCCAGCATTTT
CASSSDPSNQPQHF
>TRBD2|TRBV29-1|.|TRBJ2-3
TGCAGCGTTGACCGGGGGGAAGTGGGTACGCAGTATTTT
CSVDRGEVGTQYF
>.|TRBV28|many|TRBJ2-2
TGTGCCAGCACGGGGATGGGCAGGGCGAACGGGGAGCTGTTTTTT
CASTGMGRANGELFF
>.|TRBV30|few|TRBJ2-1
TGTGCCTGGAAGGGGAGGGGGGGCTATGAGCAGTTCTTC
CAWKGRGGYEQFF
>TRBD1|TRBV24-1|.|TRBJ1-3
TGTGCCACTACAGGGGCCCTCCACTCTGGAAACACCATATATTTT
CATTGALHSGNTIYF
>.|TRBV6-5|many|TRBJ2-1
TGTGCCAGCAGTTACGGGAGGAAGCAGTTCTTC
CASSYGRKQFF
>TRBD1|TRBV27|few|TRBJ2-7
TGTGCCAGCAGTTTAGCCGGACAGGAGTACGAGCAGTACTTC
CASSLAGQEYEQYF
>TRBD1|TRBV30|few|TRBJ2-2
TGTGCCTGGAGAGACAGGGCCGGGGAGCTGTTTTTT
CAWRDRAGELFF
>TRBD2|TRBV4-2|many|TRBJ2-7
TGTGCCAGCAGCCAGGAAGGGACTAGCGCCTCCTACGAGCAGTACTTC
CASSQEGTSASYEQYF